This TCR beta chain was identified during a study of OX40 agonist ivuxolimab in advanced cancers. This table comes from immunoSEQ multiplex PCR, and its TCRdb copy is limited to in-frame clones, with some not included. In the table there are about 42,000 clones, 82% of which are singletons. Looked up from germline, CDR1 is ENHRY and CDR2 is SYGVKD. V lost 3 bases and J 8 bases, leaving 10 bases between the germline ends. The CDR3 length is 13 residues. This TCR was sampled from an adult with an advanced solid tumor such as melanoma, head and neck, liver or kidney cancer. The specimen was CD4+ or CD8+ T cells sorted from blood, collected in a trial of the OX40 agonist ivuxolimab. The V gene is TRBV10-3, the J gene TRBJ1-4, with D unresolved. DNA for the CDR3: TGTGCCATCAGTGATTCCCCCGGAGAAAAACTGTTTTTT. Its translation: CAISDSPGEKLFF.